The 7 T cell receptor beta chains reported below all come from one sample, sequenced in a study of CD8+ T cells in alopecia areata. In each case, RNA was isolated and then reverse transcribed into cDNA as the sequencing template. Sequenced by immunoSEQ multiplex PCR; TCRdb stores in-frame clones only, minus some. The data show 85,000 to 110,000 clones, with approximately 52% seen just once and about 9% held by the top ten. Sequences were obtained from CD4+ T cells sorted from blood. Source of these receptors: a human donor in good health.

The chain links TRBV25-1 to TRBJ2-3; D remains unclear. This CDR3 has 11 amino acids. The germline gives CDR1 MGHDK, CDR2 SYGVNS. V lost 8 bases to trimming and J lost 1 base, with 4 bases between them. In DNA form, the CDR3 reads TGTGCCAGCTCCCGCACAGATACGCAGTATTTT. Protein: CASSRTDTQYF.

The chain couples TRBV5-4 to TRBJ2-5; 9 bases align to TRBD1. V lost 3 bases to trimming and J lost 3 bases; unmatched junction nucleotides: 3. The germline gives CDR1 SGHNT, CDR2 YYREEE (reference sequence). This CDR3 is 14 amino acids long. The CDR3 coding sequence is TGTGCCAGCAGCTCCCGGGACAGGGAAGAGACCCAGTACTTC. The encoded protein is CASSSRDREETQYF.

V gene TRBV27 combines with J gene TRBJ1-6, with 7 nucleotides matching TRBD1. Trimming cost V 2 bases and J 16 bases; bases outside gene matches: 8. The CDR3 has 13 residues. CDR1 is MNHEY and CDR2 is SMNVEV in the germline V gene (reference sequence). CDR3 nucleotides: TGTGCCAGCAGTTTAGAGGAGAGGGGGCAACTCCACTTT. Protein product: CASSLEERGQLHF.

This clone was found a few times. The V call is TRBV7-2, the J call TRBJ2-1; the D is unclear. CDR1 and CDR2 (germline): SGHTA, FQGNSA. V shed 0 bases and J shed 10 bases, with 4 bases lying between them. The CDR3 spans 11 residues. The CDR3 sequence is CASSLAEEQFF. The CDR3 coding sequence is TGTGCCAGCAGCTTAGCCGAAGAGCAGTTCTTC.

The CDR3 sequence is CAWTGAAWNTEAFF. The CDR3 DNA follows: TGTGCCTGGACAGGGGCCGCCTGGAACACTGAAGCTTTCTTT. The chain carries TRBV30 and TRBJ1-1; TRBD1 is a possible D gene (6 bases). CDR1 GTSNPN and CDR2 SVGIG come from the germline V gene (reference sequence). The CDR3 runs to 14 residues. Between the trimmed V and J ends, which lost 4 bases and 1 base, there was a span of 13 bases.

V and J are TRBV5-1 and TRBJ2-7; D may be TRBD1 (6 bases). CDR1 is SGHRS and CDR2 is YFSETQ in the germline V gene. V lost 4 bases and J 5 bases, leaving 16 bases between the germline ends. CDR3 length: 14 residues. CDR3 region: CASSGQGITNEQYF. In DNA, the CDR3 is TGCGCCAGCAGCGGCCAGGGGATTACCAACGAGCAGTACTTC.

This clone was picked up one time. The chain links TRBV5-6 to TRBJ1-2; tentatively, D is TRBD1 (5 bases). This CDR3 region has 16 residues. Germline CDR1 SGHDT, CDR2 YYEEEE. Trimming left V 2 bases short and J 8 bases short, with 22 bases between. The DNA for the CDR3 is TGTGCCAGCAGCTTTCAGTCCAGGGACCAGCTGGGAGGCTACACCTTC. Translated: CASSFQSRDQLGGYTF.